This is a list of T cell receptor beta chains from one sample in a study of T cells in Graves' hyperthyroidism and ophthalmopathy. One entry per CDR3 protein, called by TCRdb with MiXCR from the multiplex PCR reads. The sample shows about 640,000 distinct CDR3 sequences, around 15% of them seen only once. The sequenced material came from blood. The receptor source for this set is a woman in her 50s with Graves' ophthalmopathy. Each CDR3 is given with its conserved first and last residue. A D gene is named only where the DNA matches it firmly. Clone sizes are given selectively: once, few, many, or a class where the clone is expanded.

v_gene,abundance,d_gene,j_gene,CDR3nt,CDR3aa
TRBV7-9,many,TRBD1,TRBJ2-7,TGTGCCAGCAGCATCCGACAGGGGTCCTACGAGCAGTACTTC,CASSIRQGSYEQYF
TRBV19,many,TRBD1,TRBJ2-1,TGTGCCAGTAGTACTCCAACAGACAGGGGCTATGAGCAGTTCTTC,CASSTPTDRGYEQFF
TRBV7-3,many,-,TRBJ2-3,TGTGCCAGCAGCTATCCAGCGGAGCGAGGCACAGATACGCAGTATTTT,CASSYPAERGTDTQYF
TRBV10-3,few,-,TRBJ2-7,TGTGCCATCGGGGGACCCGTCACTAGTCAGCAGTACTTC,CAIGGPVTSQQYF
TRBV30,-,TRBD2,TRBJ2-7,TGTGCCTGGATCGACAAGCTCGGGACTAGCGGGAGCAAACTTCACGAGCAGTACTTC,CAWIDKLGTSGSKLHEQYF
TRBV5-1,many,-,TRBJ2-1,TGCGCCAGCAGCTTGAGGTCTTTCTACAATGAGCAGTTCTTC,CASSLRSFYNEQFF
TRBV30,many,-,TRBJ2-2,TGTGCCTGGAGTGTTGCCAACACCGGGGAGCTGTTTTTT,CAWSVANTGELFF
TRBV19,few,-,TRBJ2-6,TGTGCCAGTAGTGTACTTCCGGGGGCTGGGGCCAACGTCCTGACTTTC,CASSVLPGAGANVLTF
TRBV7-3,few,TRBD1,TRBJ2-2,TGTGCCAGCAGCTTAGGCGACAGGGACACCGGGGAGCTGTTTTTT,CASSLGDRDTGELFF
TRBV12-3/TRBV12-4,many,TRBD1,TRBJ2-1,TGTGCCAGCATCTGGGGACAGGGGGTCTACAATGAACAGTTCTTC,CASIWGQGVYNEQFF
TRBV5-1,-,-,TRBJ2-2,TGCGCCAGCAGCGCTCGACTGGAGAACACCGGGGAGCTGTCTTTT,CASSARLENTGELSF
TRBV29-1,-,-,TRBJ2-1,TGCAGCGTTGATTCGGGGACATCCTACAATGAGCAGTTCTTC,CSVDSGTSYNEQFF
TRBV20-1,many,TRBD1,TRBJ1-2,TGCAGTGCTAGAGATTCCCGGACAGGGGAGGACACGGGCTACACCTTC,CSARDSRTGEDTGYTF
TRBV19,few,-,TRBJ2-1,TGTGCCAGTAGTATAGTGGGGGGGCACGGCTACAATGAGCAGTTCTTC,CASSIVGGHGYNEQFF
TRBV27,many,-,TRBJ1-5,TGTGCCAGCAGTCTCAGGGGAAGTAGTCAGCCCCAGCATTTT,CASSLRGSSQPQHF
TRBV4-1,-,TRBD1,TRBJ2-7,TGCGCCAGCAGCATACCGGGACAGACCTACGAGCAGTACTTC,CASSIPGQTYEQYF
TRBV12-3/TRBV12-4,many,-,TRBJ2-7,TGTGCCAGCAGGGTAGGGGCAGTTTACTCCTACGAGCAGTACTTC,CASRVGAVYSYEQYF
TRBV6-2/TRBV6-3,-,TRBD1,TRBJ1-2,TGTGCCAGCAGTTACGAGGGGGCCAGGGCCTATGGCTACACCTTC,CASSYEGARAYGYTF
TRBV12-3/TRBV12-4,many,-,TRBJ1-6,TGTGCCAGCAGTTTAGACAGATTCAATTCACCCCTCCACTTT,CASSLDRFNSPLHF
TRBV18,many,-,TRBJ2-7,TGTGCCAGCTCACCGGCTGACTGGGCTAACGAGCAGTACTTC,CASSPADWANEQYF
TRBV7-9,many,TRBD2,TRBJ2-1,TGTGCCAGCAGCCCTAGGACTAGCGGGAGGGCCATTGAGCAGTTCTTC,CASSPRTSGRAIEQFF
TRBV9,-,-,TRBJ1-2,TGTGCCAGCAGCGTAAGGTCCAACAGTAACTATGGCTACACCTTC,CASSVRSNSNYGYTF
TRBV6-1,many,-,TRBJ1-2,TGTGCCAGCAGTGAAGCGCGAAGGGTTGCAGGCGATGGCTACACCTTC,CASSEARRVAGDGYTF